This T cell receptor (beta chain) originates from a study of cytomegalovirus exposure and HLA in healthy donors. Study results and caveats: A classifier reportedly called cytomegalovirus status with high sensitivity and specificity.

As regards this clone: The antigen is not known.

Data came from immunoSEQ multiplex PCR; TCRdb stores just in-frame clones and leaves some out. The table includes approximately 220,000 clones, 80% to 90% detected once. The sample was PBMCs. The TCR originated in a man younger than 35 in good health and CMV-seronegative.

In DNA form, the CDR3 reads TGTGCCAGCAGCGCGGGACAGGGGCGCACAGATACGCAGTATTTT. It encodes CASSAGQGRTDTQYF. This chain joins TRBV5-6 and TRBJ2-3; the match to TRBD1 covers 10 bases. The junction had 3 bases not matched to a gene; V was cut back by 4 bases and J by 1 base. The length of the CDR3 is 15 residues. Germline V gene sequence: CDR1 SGHDT, CDR2 YYEEEE.